This T cell receptor (beta chain) stems from a study of cytomegalovirus exposure and HLA in healthy donors. The PCR made use of 60 Vbeta and 13 Jbeta primers. The method was immunoSEQ multiplex PCR; TCRdb's version includes in-frame clones alone and lacks a portion of them. The profile shows 100,000 to 150,000 clones, more than 65% of them singletons. CDR1 SGHAT and CDR2 FQNNGV come from the germline V gene. V lost 0 bases and J 3 bases, leaving 11 bases between the germline ends. The length of the CDR3 is 15 residues. Study-level findings and limits: The likely explanation for a cluster of highly shared sequence variants was sequencing artifact. Immune exposure data for these donors was limited to CMV serostatus. For most subjects, TCR beta sequences were reported to predict HLA-A and HLA-B alleles with accuracy. An analysis that came later showed most CMV-associated TCR beta chains appearing HLA-restricted.

Comment on this clone: Antigen specificity is unknown.

This rearrangement joins TRBV11-2 to TRBJ1-1; D call uncertain. The sequenced material came from PBMCs. The TCR originated in a man aged 18-30 years in good health and CMV-seropositive. The CDR3 protein is CASSLDYSSYTEAFF. In nucleotides, the CDR3 is TGTGCCAGCAGCTTAGATTATTCCAGTTACACTGAAGCTTTCTTT.